Each of the 15 T cell receptor beta chains below was sequenced from the same sample in a study of blood T cell repertoires in COVID-19. Clones were read by immunoSEQ multiplex PCR, and TCRdb kept only the in-frame ones, dropping some. The sample carries about 370,000 clones, about nine tenths recorded once. What was sequenced was PBMCs or T cells enriched from blood (not recorded which). The origin of the receptors is a woman aged 40 to 50 who had been exposed to COVID-19.

The rearrangement uses TRBV19 and TRBJ1-1; D is uncertain. The CDR3 consists of 13 residues. Germline assignment: CDR1 LNHDA and CDR2 SQIVND (reference sequence). V was pared by 6 bases and J by 0 bases, with 8 bases between. The chain's CDR3 is CASRRQMNTEAFF. The DNA of the CDR3 is TGTGCCAGTAGAAGACAAATGAACACTGAAGCTTTCTTT.

The chain has TRBV29-1 and TRBJ2-3; 10 bases match TRBD2. CDR1 is SQVTM, CDR2 ANQGSEA, per germline. Trimming took 5 bases from V and 5 from J; bases not matched to a gene: 4. This CDR3 spans 13 amino acids. The CDR3 DNA follows: TGCAGCGTTTCTAGCGGGGGAGGAGATACGCAGTATTTT. This translates into CSVSSGGGDTQYF.

The chain uses TRBV15 and TRBJ2-5; 8 bases are a match to TRBD2. After removal of 0 bases from V and 6 bases from J, the junction contained 9 bases not matched to a gene. CDR1 LNHNV and CDR2 YYDKDF come from the germline V gene (reference sequence). This CDR3 has 16 amino acids. CDR3 coding DNA: TGTGCCACCAGCAGAGATAGTTCGGGAGGGCTACAGACCCAGTACTTC. This gives the protein CATSRDSSGGLQTQYF.

The chain recombines TRBV19 with TRBJ2-7; D perhaps matches TRBD1 (6 bases). The CDR3 runs to 13 residues. Germline V gene sequence: CDR1 LNHDA, CDR2 SQIVND (reference sequence). Trimming took 5 bases from V and 3 from J, leaving 11 bases between them. CDR3 region: CASSPDSLYEQYF. For the CDR3, the DNA is TGTGCCAGTAGTCCGGACAGTCTCTACGAGCAGTACTTC.

This clone was recorded only once. The chain has TRBV6-1 and TRBJ1-2; 12 positions agree with TRBD1. The CDR3 spans 16 residues. Losses at the gene ends were 1 base for V and 3 bases for J; bases not matched to a gene: 3. Germline V gene data show CDR1 as MNHNS and CDR2 as SASEGT. The chain's CDR3 is CASSEGGQGADYGYTF. DNA of the CDR3: TGTGCCAGCAGTGAAGGGGGACAGGGGGCTGACTATGGCTACACCTTC.

This chain joins TRBV4-1 and TRBJ1-6; 8 bases line up with TRBD1. Germline V lookup: CDR1 MGHRA, CDR2 YSYEKL. The CDR3 runs 15 residues. The V and J ends lost 4 bases and 7 bases, in that order; junction bases with no gene match: 6. CDR3 sequence: CASSPPTGDNSPLHF. DNA for the CDR3: TGCGCCAGCAGCCCCCCGACAGGGGACAATTCACCCCTCCACTTT.

The rearrangement uses TRBV6-1 and TRBJ2-4; the match to TRBD1 covers 8 bases. Trimming removed 3 bases from V and 9 bases from J; junction bases left unmatched: 4. The germline V gene has CDR1 MNHNS and CDR2 SASEGT. CDR3 length: 13 residues. The CDR3 protein is CASSEARGRIQYF. For the CDR3, the DNA is TGTGCCAGCAGTGAGGCCAGGGGGCGCATTCAGTACTTC.

The V gene is TRBV15, the J gene TRBJ2-3, with D unclear. This CDR3 spans 15 amino acids. Trimming left V 8 bases short and J 2 bases short, with 17 bases between. The germline V gene has CDR1 LNHNV and CDR2 YYDKDF (reference sequence). Written as DNA, the CDR3 is TGTGCCACCTTTTCTTCGACATCCTACACAGATACGCAGTATTTT. It codes for CATFSSTSYTDTQYF. The variable domain in full, with the rest retrieved from reference TRBV15 and TRBJ2-3, is DAMVIQNPRYQVTQFGKPVTLSCSQTLNHNVMYWYQQKSSQAPKLLFHYYDKDFNNEADTPDNFQSRRPNTSFCFLDIRSPGLGDTAMYLCATFSSTSYTDTQYFGPGTRLTVL.

The V gene is TRBV7-6, the J gene TRBJ2-2; TRBD2 might be the D (6 bases). Germline CDR1 is SGHVS and CDR2 is FNYEAQ. The CDR3 totals 14 residues. V was trimmed by 1 base and J by 6 bases, leaving 9 bases between them. DNA of the CDR3: TGTGCCAGCAGCTTAGGTCGGGGGTCCGGGGAGCTGTTTTTT. The encoded protein is CASSLGRGSGELFF.

The chain combines TRBV30 with TRBJ1-4, with D perhaps TRBD1 (5 bases). There are 13 residues in the CDR3. Trimming removed 2 bases from V and 8 bases from J, with 12 bases in between. Germline CDR1 is GTSNPN and CDR2 is SVGIG (reference sequence). The CDR3 reads CAWSSGGGEKLFF. CDR3 sequence (DNA): TGTGCCTGGAGTTCCGGGGGTGGGGAAAAACTGTTTTTT.

The V call is TRBV19, the J call TRBJ1-3, with no clear D. This CDR3 region has 16 residues. CDR1 and CDR2 from the germline V gene are LNHDA and SQIVND (reference sequence). V was shortened by 7 bases and J by 0 bases, with 16 bases between the two germline ends. Here the CDR3 DNA reads TGTGCCAGTACCCCGGGTCTCACCTTCTCTGGAAACACCATATATTTT. It specifies CASTPGLTFSGNTIYF.

In its sample, this clone was seen a few times. The chain recombines TRBV5-1 with TRBJ2-2; D might be TRBD1 (5 bases). This CDR3 has 14 amino acids. Germline CDR1 and CDR2: SGHRS and YFSETQ. With 4 bases removed from V and 5 bases from J, the gap between germline ends came to 12 bases. The CDR3 nucleotides read TGCGCCAGCAGCGTTAGGTCAGGGACCGGGGAGCTGTTTTTT. This codes for CASSVRSGTGELFF.

The CDR3 nucleotides read TGTGCCTGGAGTGGGGACAGGGACGGCTATGGCTACACCTTC. This codes for CAWSGDRDGYGYTF. V gene TRBV30 combines with J gene TRBJ1-2; 9 nucleotides line up with TRBD1. The trim removed 1 base at V and 4 bases at J, leaving 4 bases unmatched. The V gene's germline CDR1 is GTSNPN and CDR2 SVGIG (reference sequence). The CDR3 runs 14 residues.

This clone was detected once. The chain recombines TRBV7-2 with TRBJ2-7, with 7 positions matching TRBD1. Germline CDR1 reads SGHTA; CDR2 reads FQGNSA. CDR3 length equals 16 residues. Trimming took 2 bases from V and 3 from J; bases not matched to a gene: 10. CDR3 residues: CASSLSFRGQLYEQYF. The CDR3 DNA follows: TGTGCCAGCAGCTTATCTTTTCGGGGACAGCTCTACGAGCAGTACTTC.

This clone was recorded once. The chain combines TRBV5-6 with TRBJ1-2; D is perhaps TRBD1 (6 bases). The V gene lost 4 bases and the J gene lost 6 bases, with 16 bases spanning the gap. This CDR3 is built from 14 residues. Germline V gene data show CDR1 as SGHDT and CDR2 as YYEEEE. The DNA of the CDR3 is TGTGCCAGCAGCAGACGGACAGTGGTACATGGCTACACCTTC. Translating gives CASSRRTVVHGYTF.